The 25 T cell receptor beta chains reported below all come from one sample, sequenced in a study of blood T cells in healthy people across ages. The second PCR ran roughly 7 to 12 cycles with a sample-barcoded 5' primer and J-beta primers. TCRdb re-called the 5' RACE reads through MiXCR, storing one row per CDR3 protein. This table holds just over 1 million distinct CDR3 sequences, more than 40% found once. Material for sequencing was blood. The source is a woman aged 60 to 75 in good health.

This clonotype came up once. The chain links TRBV9 to TRBJ2-1, with D possibly being TRBD2 (7 bases). The V gene's germline CDR1 is SGDLS and CDR2 YYNGEE. The CDR3 is made up of 16 amino acids. With 0 bases removed from V and 8 bases from J, the gap between germline ends came to 18 bases. The CDR3 sequence: CASSVVGRGGGHEQFF. As DNA, the CDR3 is TGTGCCAGCAGCGTAGTCGGCCGTGGGGGGGGCCATGAGCAGTTCTTC.

This clonotype turned up a few times. This chain uses TRBV20-1 with TRBJ2-5; possible D gene TRBD1, 6 bases. Germline CDR1 reads DFQATT; CDR2 reads SNEGSKA (reference sequence). Trimming cost V 3 bases and J 5 bases, with 19 bases left between them. The CDR3 spans 15 residues. This CDR3 reads CSASLWAGVGETQYF. CDR3 sequence (DNA): TGCAGTGCTAGTCTTTGGGCAGGGGTCGGTGAGACCCAGTACTTC.

CDR3 coding DNA: TGTGCTAGTGGTTTGACTCGGGGGACAGGGTCGATCCAGGACTACGAGCAGTACTTC. Its protein is CASGLTRGTGSIQDYEQYF. The chain employs TRBV12-5 and TRBJ2-4; 9 bases fit TRBD1. The DNA end is more similar to TRBJ2-7, so the J call may be wrong. The germline V gene encodes CDR1 LGHNT and CDR2 FRNRAP. The CDR3 covers 19 residues.

The chain uses TRBV27 and TRBJ1-1; D is possibly TRBD1 (5 bases). Between the trimmed V and J ends, which lost 10 bases and 4 bases, there was a span of 19 bases. Germline-derived CDR1 and CDR2 are MNHEY and SMNVEV (reference sequence). The CDR3 has 14 residues. In DNA form, the CDR3 reads TGTGCCACTAAACAGGAGGGAGGCTTCACTGAAGCTTTCTTT. Protein product: CATKQEGGFTEAFF.

The chain combines TRBV7-9 with TRBJ2-1; 7 positions agree with TRBD1. The CDR3 totals 15 residues. CDR1 is SEHNR, CDR2 FQNEAQ, per germline (reference sequence). J gave up 0 bases and V 5 bases, and 4 bases lay outside the gene matches. As DNA, the CDR3 is TGTGCCAGCAGCCCCGGGGACAGCTCCTACAATGAGCAGTTCTTC. Protein product: CASSPGDSSYNEQFF.

This clonotype was picked up a small number of times. The chain carries TRBV7-2 and TRBJ2-1, with 7 bases aligning to TRBD2. The germline CDR1 and CDR2 sequences are SGHTA and FQGNSA. The length of the CDR3 is 14 residues. Trimming at V came to 5 bases and at J to 5 bases, leaving 6 bases not matched to a gene. CDR3 DNA sequence: TGTGCCAGCAGCCTAAGGACTAGAAACAATGAGCAGTTCTTC. This gives the protein CASSLRTRNNEQFF. Full variable domain (outside the CDR3, taken from reference TRBV7-2 and TRBJ2-1): GAGVSQSPSNKVTEKGKDVELRCDPISGHTALYWYRQSLGQGLEFLIYFQGNSAPDKSGLPSDRFSAERTGGSVSTLTIQRTQQEDSAVYLCASSLRTRNNEQFFGPGTRLTVL.

The genes are TRBV12-3 or TRBV12-4 and TRBJ1-5; maybe TRBD1 (6 bases). CDR3 length: 14 residues. V was cut by 6 bases and J by 5 bases, with 14 bases left in between. The CDR3, as DNA: TGTGCCAGCAGCGAGACAGGAAAATATCAGCCCCAGCATTTT. This encodes CASSETGKYQPQHF.

This clonotype came up a few times. The chain is built from TRBV6-2 or TRBV6-3 and TRBJ1-5, with D hard to call. V was clipped by 4 bases and J by 5 bases, with 9 bases between them. From germline, CDR1 is MNHEY and CDR2 SVGEGT. This CDR3 has 13 amino acids. CDR3 residues: CASSFGGHQPQHF. CDR3 bases: TGTGCCAGCAGTTTTGGAGGACATCAGCCCCAGCATTTT.

This clonotype was observed a few times. The chain is built from TRBV12-3 or TRBV12-4 and TRBJ2-3; D unresolved. There are 16 residues in the CDR3. With 3 bases removed from V and 0 bases from J, the gap between germline ends came to 13 bases. The CDR3 loop reads CASSLSAQESTDTQYF. For the CDR3, the DNA is TGTGCCAGCAGTTTGAGCGCGCAGGAGAGCACAGATACGCAGTATTTT.

V is TRBV2 and J is TRBJ2-7, with D unclear. CDR3 length: 12 amino acids. The V end lost 2 bases, the J end lost 3 bases, and 5 bases lay between the germline ends. CDR1 and CDR2 (germline): SNHLY, FYNNEI. The CDR3 reads CASSERFYEQYF. CDR3 in DNA: TGTGCCAGCAGTGAACGGTTCTACGAGCAGTACTTC.

CDR3 bases: TGTGCCAGCAGTGACCCGGTAGAACAAGAGACCCAGTACTTC. Translated: CASSDPVEQETQYF. The gene calls are TRBV25-1 and TRBJ2-5, with no clear D. Per the germline V gene, CDR1 is MGHDK and CDR2 is SYGVNS. V was shortened by 3 bases and J by 2 bases, with 10 bases between the two germline ends. The CDR3 contains 14 residues. The full variable domain, in which reference TRBV25-1 and TRBJ2-5 provide the parts outside the CDR3, is EADIYQTPRYLVIGTGKKITLECSQTMGHDKMYWYQQDPGMELHLIHYSYGVNSTEKGDLSSESTVSRIRTEHFPLTLESARPSHTSQYLCASSDPVEQETQYFGPGTRLLVL.

This clonotype was detected a few times. The chain couples TRBV20-1 to TRBJ2-7, with TRBD2 as a possible D gene (7 bases). CDR3 length: 13 amino acids. Germline V CDR1 and CDR2: DFQATT, SNEGSKA (reference sequence). Trimming cost V 3 bases and J 3 bases, with 12 bases left between them. The CDR3 spells CSASLGGGYEQYF. The CDR3 bases are TGCAGTGCTAGCCTAGGGGGGGGCTACGAGCAGTACTTC.

The CDR3 region is CASSSRGSGLAGATGELFF. CDR3 nucleotide sequence: TGTGCCAGCAGCTCCAGGGGGTCGGGACTAGCGGGGGCCACCGGGGAGCTGTTTTTT. This chain links TRBV7-8 with TRBJ2-2, with 14 bases identical to TRBD2. CDR1 is SGHVS, CDR2 FQNEAQ, per germline. The CDR3 runs to 19 residues. After removal of 4 bases from V and 4 bases from J, the junction contained 11 bases not matched to a gene.

V usage is TRBV12-3 or TRBV12-4 and J usage is TRBJ1-5, with D unresolved. The CDR3 contains 17 residues. Trimming removed 6 bases at V and 0 bases at J, with 18 bases between. The DNA of the CDR3 is TGTGCCAGCAGCCCGTCGGGAGGGAGAGGTAGCAATCAGCCCCAGCATTTT. Translated: CASSPSGGRGSNQPQHF.

The rearrangement joins TRBV7-2 to TRBJ2-1, with 13 positions matching TRBD2. The CDR3 covers 16 residues. Germline assignment: CDR1 SGHTA and CDR2 FQGNSA. The J segment lost 7 bases and the V segment lost 5 bases, leaving 8 bases of the junction unmatched. CDR3 DNA sequence: TGTGCCAGCAGCCAAGACCGGACTAGCGGGAGTAATGAGCAGTTCTTC. It codes for CASSQDRTSGSNEQFF.

The genes are TRBV3-1 and TRBJ1-5; no definite D call. The CDR3 contains 16 residues. The V gene's germline CDR1 is LGHDT and CDR2 YNNKEL (reference sequence). Trimming took 3 bases from V and 2 from J, leaving 14 bases between them. In nucleotides, the CDR3 is TGTGCCAGCAGCCATAGGCCCGCCTGGGGCAATCAGCCCCAGCATTTT. Amino acid sequence: CASSHRPAWGNQPQHF. Combining the CDR3 with reference TRBV3-1 and TRBJ1-5 gives the whole variable domain DTAVSQTPKYLVTQMGNDKSIKCEQNLGHDTMYWYKQDSKKFLKIMFSYNNKELIINETVPNRFSPKSPDKAHLNLHINSLELGDSAVYFCASSHRPAWGNQPQHFGDGTRLSIL.

This clonotype occurred a few times. CDR3 loop: CSARPRTGGREKLFF. The CDR3 coding sequence is TGCAGTGCTAGACCACGGACAGGGGGCCGAGAAAAACTGTTTTTT. The chain uses TRBV20-1 and TRBJ1-4; 11 nucleotides align to TRBD1. The CDR3 consists of 15 residues. Germline V gives CDR1 DFQATT, CDR2 SNEGSKA (reference sequence). J lost 8 bases, V lost 2 bases, and 7 bases had no gene match.

The chain uses TRBV20-1 and TRBJ2-7; 10 nucleotides line up with TRBD2. The J segment lost 4 bases and the V segment lost 6 bases, leaving 9 bases of the junction unmatched. Germline V gene sequence: CDR1 DFQATT, CDR2 SNEGSKA (reference sequence). This CDR3 has 14 residues. CDR3 nucleotides: TGCAGTGCCCGAGGACTAGCGGTACATTACGAGCAGTACTTC. The encoded protein is CSARGLAVHYEQYF.

V gene TRBV25-1 combines with J gene TRBJ2-5; 8 bases are a match to TRBD1. The CDR3 consists of 15 residues. Germline CDR1 and CDR2: MGHDK and SYGVNS. The junction had 8 bases not matched to a gene; V was cut back by 4 bases and J by 4 bases. CDR3 in DNA: TGTGCCAGCAGTGGAGACAGGGGTTGGCCAGAGACCCAGTACTTC. Translating it yields CASSGDRGWPETQYF.

The table lists this clonotype with a few counts. The chain combines TRBV7-8 with TRBJ2-4; 9 nucleotides line up with TRBD2. The J call may not be correct, given that the DNA end is closer to TRBJ2-7. The CDR3 is 16 residues long. Germline values: CDR1 SGHVS, CDR2 FQNEAQ. CDR3 loop: CASSESGTAGGSEQYF. The CDR3 coding sequence is TGTGCCAGCAGCGAATCCGGGACAGCGGGAGGCTCCGAGCAGTACTTC.

This clonotype occurred a few times. V and J are TRBV5-1 and TRBJ2-5; possibly TRBD1 for D (6 bases). This CDR3 is 14 amino acids long. V dropped 4 bases and J dropped 3 bases, with 13 bases sitting between them. Per the germline V gene, CDR1 is SGHRS and CDR2 is YFSETQ. DNA for the CDR3: TGCGCCAGCAGCGAGGGCCAGGGGAAAGAGACCCAGTACTTC. It translates to CASSEGQGKETQYF. The full variable domain, rest sourced from reference TRBV5-1 and TRBJ2-5, is KAGVTQTPRYLIKTRGQQVTLSCSPISGHRSVSWYQQTPGQGLQFLFEYFSETQRNKGNFPGRFSGRQFSNSRSEMNVSTLELGDSALYLCASSEGQGKETQYFGPGTRLLVL.

The chain links TRBV9 to TRBJ2-1; perhaps TRBD2 as D (6 bases). The DNA end is a closer match to TRBJ2-7, so the J assignment may be wrong. Germline V gene lookup returns CDR1 SGDLS and CDR2 YYNGEE. The CDR3 consists of 17 residues. As DNA, the CDR3 is TGTGCCAGCAGCCAGCCTTCGGAGGGGAGACTCTACAATGAGCAGTACTTC. Amino acid sequence: CASSQPSEGRLYNEQYF.

This clonotype was seen only a few times. The chain carries TRBV29-1 and TRBJ2-7; 13 nucleotides align to TRBD2. J lost 2 bases, V lost 4 bases, and 2 bases had no gene match. The CDR3 contains 14 residues. Germline CDR1 and CDR2: SQVTM and ANQGSEA. CDR3 coding DNA: TGCAGCGTTGGGGGACTAGCGGGACCCTACGAGCAGTACTTC. This encodes CSVGGLAGPYEQYF.

This chain connects TRBV29-1 to TRBJ2-2, with D maybe TRBD2 (5 bases). V was trimmed by 6 bases and J by 4 bases, leaving 18 bases between them. This CDR3 spans 15 amino acids. Germline loops: CDR1 SQVTM, CDR2 ANQGSEA. In DNA, the CDR3 is TGCAGCGTCCCCCAACGTCCAGCGGTCACCGGGGAGCTGTTTTTT. It encodes CSVPQRPAVTGELFF.

The chain links TRBV5-1 to TRBJ2-5; perhaps TRBD1 as D (6 bases). The DNA end is a closer match to TRBJ2-7, so the J assignment may be wrong. Germline CDR1 and CDR2: SGHRS and YFSETQ. CDR3 size: 13 residues. The CDR3 nucleotides are TGCGCCAGCAGCCCCCGTACAGGGATCGAGCAGTACTTC. Translation: CASSPRTGIEQYF.